This T cell receptor (beta chain) originates from a study of cytotoxic CD8 clonotypes in ibrutinib-treated CLL. This table comes from immunoSEQ multiplex PCR, and its TCRdb copy is limited to in-frame clones, with some not included. This table has approximately 91,000 clones, roughly 77% appearing once. The CDR3 runs 15 residues. The V gene's germline CDR1 is SGHRS and CDR2 YFSETQ. The material sequenced was PBMCs, taken after 12 months of ibrutinib treatment. This chain connects TRBV5-1 to TRBJ2-5; no clear D gene. The end of the DNA is better explained by TRBJ2-7, so the J call may be wrong. The source is a human donor with chronic lymphocytic leukemia. CDR3 residues: CASSLDLTGPYEQYF. The CDR3 nucleotides are TGCGCCAGCAGCTTGGACCTCACTGGCCCCTACGAGCAGTACTTC.